These 24 T cell receptor beta chains were sequenced from one sample in a study of T cell repertoires in cytomegalovirus infection (dated by TCRdb to about 2019). The sample's treatment or condition label is to be understood as: in vitro stimulation with specific CMV peptide epitopes to enrich CMV-specific T cells. The data were produced on an Illumina HiSeq 1500. The public reads were reprocessed in TCRdb via fastp at Q25 and MiXCR, keeping in-frame beta chains. One record per CDR3 amino acid sequence lists the most common genes and DNA. The sample includes about 770,000 distinct CDR3 sequences, with just under 30% observed a single time. The biggest ten clones account for around 12% of the sample. These TCRs are of unknown antigen specificity. Sample: cultured CD8+ T cells from PBMCs, taken from culture after CMV antigen stimulation. Receptors were obtained from a human donor in good health (CMV status not recorded). Some clones in this sample may be carry-over from other donors' samples.

The gene calls are TRBV10-3 and TRBJ2-2; D is undetermined. The CDR3 length is 14 residues. Germline V CDR1 and CDR2: ENHRY, SYGVKD. Trimming took off 4 bases at V and 4 bases at J, with 10 bases between the two ends. The CDR3 DNA follows: TGTGCCATCAGTGGTAGGACGGTCACCGGGGAGCTGTTTTTT. This encodes CAISGRTVTGELFF.

The rearrangement uses TRBV28 and TRBJ2-1; no reliable D call. Germline-derived CDR1 and CDR2 are MDHEN and SYDVKM. The V gene lost 7 bases and the J gene lost 8 bases, with 9 bases spanning the gap. This CDR3 has 11 residues. CDR3 amino acids: CASNQAYEQFF. CDR3 in DNA: TGTGCCAGCAATCAGGCGTATGAGCAGTTCTTC.

This clonotype appeared a few times. The genes are TRBV2 and TRBJ2-5, with TRBD1 as a possible D gene (5 bases). Germline V gene lookup returns CDR1 SNHLY and CDR2 FYNNEI. CDR3 length: 12 amino acids. V was shortened by 8 bases and J by 4 bases, with 11 bases between the two germline ends. The CDR3 spells CASGDSLETQYF. The CDR3 DNA is TGTGCCAGCGGCGACAGTTTAGAGACCCAGTACTTC.

The chain combines TRBV27 with TRBJ1-1; D is unclear. Germline CDR1 is MNHEY and CDR2 is SMNVEV (reference sequence). This CDR3 region has 14 residues. V lost 2 bases to trimming and J lost 8 bases, with 15 bases between them. The CDR3 sequence: CASSLHHDGAEAFF. As DNA, the CDR3 is TGTGCCAGCAGTTTACACCACGACGGCGCCGAAGCTTTCTTT.

This chain links TRBV27 with TRBJ1-1; D not resolved. Germline V gene lookup returns CDR1 MNHEY and CDR2 SMNVEV (reference sequence). V was pared by 0 bases and J by 5 bases, with 10 bases between. The CDR3 length is 14 residues. The CDR3 DNA reads TGTGCCAGCAGTTTATCTTCGGGTAGGACTGAAGCTTTCTTT. Residues: CASSLSSGRTEAFF.

This clonotype is labeled as medium-sized (0.01 to 0.1%). V is TRBV7-9 and J is TRBJ1-1; 7 nucleotides line up with TRBD1. This CDR3 comprises 15 residues. The V gene's germline CDR1 is SEHNR and CDR2 FQNEAQ (reference sequence). J was trimmed by 4 bases and V by 1 base; bases with no gene match: 6. CDR3 in DNA: TGTGCCAGCAGCTTAGGGTCAGGGGGAGGCACTGAAGCTTTCTTT. This sequence encodes CASSLGSGGGTEAFF.

The V gene is TRBV6-6, the J gene TRBJ2-1; TRBD1 might be the D (6 bases). Per germline, CDR1 MNHNY and CDR2 SVGAGI (reference sequence). The CDR3 extends over 14 amino acids. The V end lost 7 bases, the J end lost 4 bases, and 14 bases lay between the germline ends. The CDR3 coding sequence is TGTGCCAGCATCGTAGACAGGTCTTACAATGAGCAGTTCTTC. It yields the protein CASIVDRSYNEQFF.

This clonotype showed up many times. V gene TRBV7-9 combines with J gene TRBJ2-1; D is ambiguous. Trimming removed 1 base from V and 5 bases from J, with 6 bases in between. The CDR3 is 13 residues long. Looked up from germline, CDR1 is SEHNR and CDR2 is FQNEAQ (reference sequence). CDR3 loop: CASSLVGDNEQFF. As DNA, the CDR3 is TGTGCCAGCAGCTTAGTCGGAGACAATGAGCAGTTCTTC.

This clonotype was recorded many times. The chain recombines TRBV7-2 with TRBJ2-2, with no clear D. V was cut by 1 base and J by 1 base, with 7 bases left in between. Germline lookup yields CDR1 SGHTA and CDR2 FQGNSA. This CDR3 is built from 15 residues. CDR3 sequence reads: CASSLVPQNTGELFF. CDR3 coding DNA: TGTGCCAGCAGCTTAGTCCCGCAGAACACCGGGGAGCTGTTTTTT.

In its sample, this clonotype was seen a few times. The rearrangement uses TRBV12-3 or TRBV12-4 and TRBJ2-5, with TRBD2 as a possible D gene (6 bases). The V and J ends lost 2 bases and 2 bases respectively, with 9 bases between them. CDR3 length: 14 amino acids. CDR3 bases: TGTGCCAGCAGTTTATTTGGGACTCAAGAGACCCAGTACTTC. Its translation is CASSLFGTQETQYF.

V is TRBV6-1 and J is TRBJ1-4; no reliable D call. CDR1 and CDR2 (germline): MNHNS, SASEGT. The CDR3 contains 14 residues. Trimming shortened V by 6 bases and J by 6 bases, and 14 bases separated the two germline ends. CDR3: CASSPVVGYEKLFF. The CDR3 nucleotides read TGTGCCAGCAGCCCGGTCGTAGGCTATGAAAAACTGTTTTTT.

The genes are TRBV2 and TRBJ2-1, with D perhaps matching TRBD2 (6 bases). V lost 2 bases and J 0 bases, leaving 8 bases between the germline ends. The CDR3 length is 15 residues. CDR1 is SNHLY and CDR2 is FYNNEI in the germline V gene. The CDR3 is CASSESSDSYNEQFF. Here the CDR3 DNA reads TGTGCCAGCAGTGAATCTAGCGACTCCTACAATGAGCAGTTCTTC.

The chain recombines TRBV19 with TRBJ2-3; D gene unclear. CDR3 length: 16 amino acids. Germline CDR1 LNHDA, CDR2 SQIVND (reference sequence). V was pared by 2 bases and J by 1 base, with 13 bases between. The CDR3 DNA reads TGTGCCAGTAGTATATACCAGGCAAAAGGCACAGATACGCAGTATTTT. Encoded protein: CASSIYQAKGTDTQYF.

V and J are TRBV6-5 and TRBJ2-5; weak D call: TRBD1 (5 bases). This CDR3 is built from 14 residues. V lost 1 base, J lost 3 bases, and 9 bases lay in between. The germline gives CDR1 MNHEY, CDR2 SVGAGI. In nucleotides, the CDR3 is TGTGCCAGCAGTTACTACAGGCAGGAAGAGACCCAGTACTTC. As protein: CASSYYRQEETQYF.

This clonotype showed up many times. The rearrangement links TRBV18 to TRBJ1-3; the D is unclear. Germline V CDR1 and CDR2: KGHSH, LQKENI. V lost 4 bases and J lost 0, with 4 bases in between. The CDR3 is 13 residues long. The CDR3 region is CASSQSSGNTIYF. CDR3 DNA sequence: TGTGCCAGCTCACAGAGCTCTGGAAACACCATATATTTT.

The chain carries TRBV2 and TRBJ1-2; unclear D gene. Trimming left V 6 bases short and J 7 bases short, with 21 bases between. The CDR3 sequence is 15 residues long. Germline loops: CDR1 SNHLY, CDR2 FYNNEI. CDR3 sequence (DNA): TGTGCCAGCAGCCGCGAGACTTCCGGAGGTCTTGGCTACACCTTC. It encodes CASSRETSGGLGYTF.

V usage is TRBV19 and J usage is TRBJ1-1, with D hard to call. CDR3 length equals 13 residues. Germline-derived CDR1 and CDR2 are LNHDA and SQIVND (reference sequence). V was shortened by 3 bases and J by 3 bases, with 8 bases between the two germline ends. The CDR3 DNA is TGTGCCAGTAGTATGGTGGGTTACACTGAAGCTTTCTTT. This sequence encodes CASSMVGYTEAFF.

The rearrangement joins TRBV28 to TRBJ2-3; D not resolved. In germline, CDR1 is MDHEN, CDR2 SYDVKM. V was cut by 2 bases and J by 1 base, with 10 bases left in between. The CDR3 totals 15 residues. The CDR3 region is CASSLTRSRTDTQYF. The DNA of the CDR3 is TGTGCCAGCAGTTTAACTCGCTCCCGCACAGATACGCAGTATTTT.

The CDR3 is CASSLAGSRNEQFF. CDR3 DNA: TGTGCCAGCAGCTTAGCTGGGTCTCGGAATGAGCAGTTCTTC. The chain links TRBV7-9 to TRBJ2-1; D ambiguous. Trimming took 0 bases from V and 7 from J, leaving 10 bases between them. This CDR3 contains 14 residues. The germline CDR1 and CDR2 sequences are SEHNR and FQNEAQ (reference sequence).

This clonotype has a handful of counts. The chain combines TRBV2 with TRBJ1-1, with D unclear. Trimming removed 8 bases at V and 10 bases at J, with 8 bases between. The CDR3 contains 9 residues. Looked up from germline, CDR1 is SNHLY and CDR2 is FYNNEI. This CDR3 reads CASRNGAFF. The CDR3 DNA is TGTGCCAGCCGAAATGGAGCTTTCTTT.

The V gene is TRBV13, the J gene TRBJ1-6; D is uncertain. Per the germline V gene, CDR1 is PRHDT and CDR2 is FYEKMQ (reference sequence). Between the trimmed V and J ends, which lost 5 bases and 3 bases, there was a span of 8 bases. The CDR3 is 14 amino acids. DNA for the CDR3: TGTGCCAGCAGCGCGGCCGACTATAATTCACCCCTCCACTTT. It specifies CASSAADYNSPLHF.

This clonotype came up a few times. This chain joins TRBV2 and TRBJ1-1; no clear D gene. The CDR3 totals 12 residues. With 4 bases removed from V and 6 bases from J, the gap between germline ends came to 9 bases. Germline loops: CDR1 SNHLY, CDR2 FYNNEI. The CDR3 here is CASSGSAPEAFF. CDR3 coding DNA: TGTGCCAGCAGTGGTAGTGCCCCTGAAGCTTTCTTT.

This rearrangement joins TRBV23-1 to TRBJ1-1; D remains unclear. TRBV23-1 is assigned to the ORF class and has an uncertain function. The V end lost 0 bases, the J end lost 0 bases, and 8 bases lay between the germline ends. The CDR3 runs 15 residues. Here the CDR3 DNA reads TGCGCCAGCAGTCAATCCGACGGGGTGAACACTGAAGCTTTCTTT. It translates to CASSQSDGVNTEAFF.

This clonotype was seen a handful of times. The chain couples TRBV27 to TRBJ2-3; 13 positions agree with TRBD2. Germline V gives CDR1 MNHEY, CDR2 SMNVEV (reference sequence). This CDR3 has 16 residues. V shed 5 bases and J 5 bases; nucleotides not matched to a gene: 7. CDR3 amino acids: CASSPTSGGAVDTQYF. CDR3 coding DNA: TGTGCCAGCAGTCCAACTAGCGGGGGGGCCGTAGATACGCAGTATTTT.